Presented here are 19 T cell receptor beta chains from one specimen sequenced in a study of CD8 T cells in ankylosing spondylitis. Study-level results: Seemingly characteristic of ankylosing spondylitis blood was a TCR beta motif consisting of about 8 highly homologous variants.

These receptors have no known antigen. One entry per CDR3 protein results from TCRdb running MiXCR on the 5' RACE reads. The sample has roughly 670,000 distinct CDR3 sequences, around 20% seen once. Sequencing used blood, either unsorted or a sorted T cell fraction (not recorded which). These TCRs come from a male donor with ankylosing spondylitis.

This clonotype was seen a few times. The chain uses TRBV6-4 and TRBJ2-1, with D perhaps matching TRBD1 (6 bases). Germline assignment: CDR1 MRHNA and CDR2 SNTAGT. The V gene lost 0 bases and the J gene lost 8 bases, with 17 bases spanning the gap. CDR3 length equals 16 residues. CDR3 loop: CASSDSGGLTSHEQFF. The CDR3 region has the DNA TGTGCCAGCAGTGACTCTGGGGGCCTCACAAGTCATGAGCAGTTCTTC.

The CDR3 DNA sequence: TGTGCCAGCAGGCCGGGACAGGGGACGAACACTGAAGCTTTCTTT. Amino acid sequence: CASRPGQGTNTEAFF. The V call is TRBV6-1, the J call TRBJ1-1, with 10 bases lining up with TRBD1. The CDR3 is 15 amino acids. Germline-derived CDR1 and CDR2 are MNHNS and SASEGT. V dropped 6 bases and J dropped 1; count of bases not matched to a gene: 5.

This clonotype has ten or more counts. The chain links TRBV24-1 to TRBJ2-1; no firm D call. Germline V lookup: CDR1 KGHDR, CDR2 SFDVKD. The V end was cut by 3 bases, the J end by 8 bases, with 4 bases between. This CDR3 is 11 amino acids long. In nucleotides, the CDR3 is TGTGCCACCAGTGATCGTTATGAGCAGTTCTTC. Protein sequence: CATSDRYEQFF.

The genes are TRBV5-8 and TRBJ2-1; D possibly corresponds to TRBD1 (6 bases). The germline V gene encodes CDR1 SGHTS and CDR2 YDEGEE. V lost 4 bases and J lost 5, with 16 bases in between. The CDR3 extends over 15 amino acids. The CDR3 here is CASSRGQPKDNEQFF. DNA of the CDR3: TGTGCCAGCAGCCGTGGACAGCCAAAAGACAATGAGCAGTTCTTC. Full variable domain (outside the CDR3, taken from reference TRBV5-8 and TRBJ2-1): EAGVTQSPTHLIKTRGQQATLRCSPISGHTSVYWYQQALGLGLQFLLWYDEGEERNRGNFPPRFSGRQFPNYSSELNVNALELEDSALYLCASSRGQPKDNEQFFGPGTRLTVL.

V is TRBV7-3 and J is TRBJ1-1; TRBD1 might be the D (6 bases). The germline V gene encodes CDR1 SGHTA and CDR2 FQGTGA. V was pared by 3 bases and J by 8 bases, with 16 bases between. The CDR3 contains 14 residues. The CDR3 region has the DNA TGTGCCAGCAGCTTGCAGGGGTGGGGGTCGGAAGCTTTCTTT. It specifies CASSLQGWGSEAFF.

CDR3 bases: TGTGCCAGCAGTAAAGTACTAGCGGGGGGGTCTTCCCCCGGGGAGCTGTTTTTT. This translates into CASSKVLAGGSSPGELFF. The chain combines TRBV27 with TRBJ2-2; TRBD2 aligns across 13 bases. The CDR3 runs 18 residues. Germline V lookup: CDR1 MNHEY, CDR2 SMNVEV (reference sequence). V was pared by 5 bases and J by 6 bases, with 12 bases of the junction left unmatched.

This clonotype showed up just a few times. V and J are TRBV27 and TRBJ1-6; D is unresolved. The germline V gene encodes CDR1 MNHEY and CDR2 SMNVEV (reference sequence). The CDR3 runs to 14 residues. Trimming shortened V by 2 bases and J by 10 bases, and 12 bases separated the two germline ends. Written as DNA, the CDR3 is TGTGCCAGCAGTTTAAAGGTTAATATGTCACCCCTCCACTTT. Its translation is CASSLKVNMSPLHF.

This clonotype has a handful of counts. The chain uses TRBV29-1 and TRBJ2-7; D perhaps matches TRBD2 (5 bases). This CDR3 is built from 13 residues. Germline V CDR1 and CDR2: SQVTM, ANQGSEA. Trimming took off 2 bases at V and 3 bases at J, with 11 bases between the two ends. CDR3 nucleotides: TGCAGCGTTGAATTTGCGGGTTACTACGAGCAGTACTTC. Translating gives CSVEFAGYYEQYF.

The rearrangement joins TRBV14 to TRBJ2-2, with no clear D. The germline V and J ends were trimmed by 2 bases and 6 bases, with 7 bases remaining between them. The CDR3 totals 13 residues. Germline V lookup: CDR1 SGHDN, CDR2 FVKESK. The CDR3 DNA reads TGTGCCAGCAGCCAATCCTTGGCCGGGGAGCTGTTTTTT. Translated, it gives CASSQSLAGELFF.

The chain recombines TRBV6-5 with TRBJ2-3; 8 nucleotides match TRBD1. The CDR3 contains 16 residues. Germline V lookup: CDR1 MNHEY, CDR2 SVGAGI. Trimming cost V 6 bases and J 2 bases; bases outside gene matches: 10. The CDR3 here is CASRLVGTGNTDTQYF. The DNA of the CDR3 is TGTGCCAGCAGACTCGTTGGGACAGGAAACACAGATACGCAGTATTTT.

The chain employs TRBV29-1 and TRBJ1-2; TRBD1 aligns across 8 bases. The germline V gene has CDR1 SQVTM and CDR2 ANQGSEA. The CDR3 totals 12 residues. J gave up 4 bases and V 2 bases, and 0 bases lay outside the gene matches. The CDR3 reads CSVETGGYGYTF. The CDR3 DNA reads TGCAGCGTTGAAACAGGGGGCTATGGCTACACCTTC.

This clonotype was detected only a few times. V gene TRBV28 combines with J gene TRBJ1-5; 10 nucleotides align to TRBD1. Germline CDR1 reads MDHEN; CDR2 reads SYDVKM. The trim removed 5 bases at V and 8 bases at J, leaving 9 bases unmatched. This CDR3 comprises 15 residues. CDR3 sequence (DNA): TGTGCCAGCAGTCCGATCGACAGGGGGCCAAAGCCCCAGCATTTT. This sequence encodes CASSPIDRGPKPQHF.

This clonotype occurred a few times. This sequence joins TRBV7-9 and TRBJ1-2; TRBD1 is a possible D gene (6 bases). Germline V lookup: CDR1 SEHNR, CDR2 FQNEAQ (reference sequence). V lost 2 bases to trimming and J lost 4 bases, with 17 bases between them. This CDR3 region has 16 residues. The CDR3 sequence: CASSLTNPTGFYGYTF. The CDR3 DNA is TGTGCCAGCAGCTTAACAAACCCGACAGGCTTCTATGGCTACACCTTC.

V is TRBV12-3 or TRBV12-4 and J is TRBJ2-1, with 9 positions matching TRBD2. V was clipped by 4 bases and J by 4 bases; unmatched bases: 5. There are 15 residues in the CDR3. CDR3 sequence: CASSWGTSLYNEQFF. The CDR3 bases are TGTGCCAGCAGTTGGGGGACTAGCCTGTACAATGAGCAGTTCTTC.

The V call is TRBV29-1, the J call TRBJ1-2; D remains ambiguous. The length of the CDR3 is 13 residues. Trimming took off 3 bases at V and 3 bases at J, with 11 bases between the two ends. Germline V gene lookup returns CDR1 SQVTM and CDR2 ANQGSEA. CDR3: CSVDGVADYGYTF. CDR3 nucleotides: TGCAGCGTTGATGGCGTGGCAGACTATGGCTACACCTTC.

The table lists this clonotype with a few counts. The V and J genes are TRBV5-1 and TRBJ2-1, with 9 bases aligning to TRBD2. Germline-derived CDR1 and CDR2 are SGHRS and YFSETQ. The CDR3 covers 17 residues. V was pared by 0 bases and J by 7 bases, with 11 bases of the junction left unmatched. CDR3: CASSLGGRATGGNEQFF. The CDR3 bases are TGCGCCAGCAGCTTGGGCGGGAGGGCTACGGGAGGTAATGAGCAGTTCTTC.

This clonotype showed up just a few times. This chain links TRBV20-1 with TRBJ1-1; D is unclear. From germline, CDR1 is DFQATT and CDR2 SNEGSKA (reference sequence). Trimming removed 3 bases at V and 8 bases at J, with 13 bases between. This CDR3 has 12 amino acids. The CDR3 DNA reads TGCAGTGCTAGCCCAGAGCCGGGCGAAGCTTTCTTT. Amino acid sequence: CSASPEPGEAFF.

Written as DNA, the CDR3 is TGTGCCTGGAGTGGTCTGGGCAATCAGCCCCAGCATTTT. Protein sequence: CAWSGLGNQPQHF. V usage is TRBV30 and J usage is TRBJ1-5; D not resolved. This CDR3 has 13 residues. Germline assignment: CDR1 GTSNPN and CDR2 SVGIG (reference sequence). V dropped 1 base and J dropped 2 bases, with 6 bases sitting between them.

This clonotype appeared a few times. V gene TRBV6-5 combines with J gene TRBJ2-1; D unclear. Trimming stripped 2 bases from V and 6 bases from J, with 11 bases between. Per the germline V gene, CDR1 is MNHEY and CDR2 is SVGAGI. This CDR3 is 14 amino acids long. The CDR3 nucleotides read TGTGCCAGCAGTTACGACCCCTGGGCCAATGAGCAGTTCTTC. Its translation is CASSYDPWANEQFF.